These 29 T cell receptor beta chains came from one sample sequenced in a study of identical twins. TCRdb itself ran the 5' RACE reads through MiXCR, one entry per CDR3 protein. The table lists 350,000 to 500,000 distinct CDR3 sequences, 18% of them singletons. Material: naive T cells sorted from blood. These receptor sequences come from a man aged 45-65 years in good health.

The rearrangement links TRBV6-2 or TRBV6-3 to TRBJ2-1; 7 bases fit TRBD1. The CDR3 covers 16 residues. In germline, CDR1 is MNHEY, CDR2 SVGEGT. V lost 2 bases and J lost 5; bases outside the gene matches: 9. The CDR3 loop is CASSYGLGQKNNEQFF. The CDR3 nucleotides are TGTGCCAGCAGTTACGGGTTGGGACAGAAAAACAATGAGCAGTTCTTC.

The V gene is TRBV20-1, the J gene TRBJ1-2; 9 nucleotides align to TRBD1. The CDR3 runs 16 residues. The junction had 14 bases not matched to a gene; V was cut back by 5 bases and J by 4 bases. Germline loops: CDR1 DFQATT, CDR2 SNEGSKA (reference sequence). The CDR3, as DNA: TGCAGTGCTGATTCCGGGACAGGGTCAGTAGGCTATGGCTACACCTTC. Translated, it gives CSADSGTGSVGYGYTF.

The CDR3: CASSQLGPISGNTIYF. DNA for the CDR3: TGCGCCAGCAGCCAACTTGGACCGATCTCTGGAAACACCATATATTTT. The rearrangement uses TRBV4-1 and TRBJ1-3; D ambiguous. Trimming left V 2 bases short and J 0 bases short, with 11 bases between. Looked up from germline, CDR1 is MGHRA and CDR2 is YSYEKL. The CDR3 extends over 16 amino acids.

This clonotype was detected ten times or more. The chain is built from TRBV5-1 and TRBJ2-7, with 9 bases matching TRBD1. The CDR3 is 17 residues long. V lost 1 base and J lost 6; bases outside the gene matches: 14. CDR1 is SGHRS and CDR2 is YFSETQ in the germline V gene. The CDR3 sequence is CASSLWVPGTGRVEQYF. CDR3 DNA sequence: TGCGCCAGCAGCTTGTGGGTCCCCGGGACAGGGCGTGTCGAGCAGTACTTC.

V gene TRBV5-1 combines with J gene TRBJ2-1, with 14 bases lining up with TRBD2. The CDR3 runs 15 residues. Germline V gives CDR1 SGHRS, CDR2 YFSETQ. The junction had 9 bases not matched to a gene; V was cut back by 4 bases and J by 12 bases. The CDR3 sequence: CASSPGTSGSGVQFF. For the CDR3, the DNA is TGCGCCAGCAGCCCCGGGACTAGCGGGAGTGGGGTGCAGTTCTTC.

This clonotype was seen a handful of times. The rearrangement uses TRBV28 and TRBJ1-6; TRBD1 agrees at 7 bases. In germline, CDR1 is MDHEN, CDR2 SYDVKM. This CDR3 has 15 residues. V was clipped by 3 bases and J by 7 bases; unmatched bases: 6. The CDR3 is CASSFGGQPNSPLHF. In DNA, the CDR3 is TGTGCCAGCAGTTTTGGGGGACAGCCAAATTCACCCCTCCACTTT. Using reference TRBV28 and TRBJ1-6 for the parts outside the CDR3, the full variable domain is DVKVTQSSRYLVKRTGEKVFLECVQDMDHENMFWYRQDPGLGLRLIYFSYDVKMKEKGDIPEGYSVSREKKERFSLILESASTNQTSMYLCASSFGGQPNSPLHFGNGTRLTVT.

This clonotype was recorded many times. This sequence joins TRBV25-1 and TRBJ1-5, with D maybe TRBD1 (6 bases). V was shortened by 4 bases and J by 4 bases, with 17 bases between the two germline ends. CDR1 and CDR2 from the germline V gene are MGHDK and SYGVNS. This CDR3 is built from 16 residues. The DNA of the CDR3 is TGTGCCAGCAGTGCCCGGGGCGGGGGCAGGAATCAGCCCCAGCATTTT. The encoded protein is CASSARGGGRNQPQHF.

This chain uses TRBV6-1 with TRBJ1-6, with a weak D call TRBD1 (5 bases). This CDR3 is built from 13 residues. CDR1 and CDR2 (germline): MNHNS, SASEGT. Trimming shortened V by 10 bases and J by 9 bases, and 16 bases separated the two germline ends. CDR3 nucleotide sequence: TGTGCCACCAGATCCCCAGGGATTTCACCCCTCCACTTT. Amino acids: CATRSPGISPLHF.

This clonotype was seen many times. This sequence joins TRBV15 and TRBJ2-3; 7 bases map to TRBD1. V trimming: 5 bases; J trimming: 3 bases; junction bases outside the gene matches: 17. Germline-derived CDR1 and CDR2 are LNHNV and YYDKDF (reference sequence). The CDR3 runs 18 residues. The CDR3 reads CATSPRGGQRIRTDTQYF. The CDR3 region has the DNA TGTGCCACCAGCCCCCGAGGGGGACAGCGGATTCGGACAGATACGCAGTATTTT.

This clonotype was counted between two and nine times. J is TRBJ2-1 and V is TRBV24-1; no definite D call. V lost 4 bases, J lost 4 bases, and 22 bases lay in between. The germline V gene has CDR1 KGHDR and CDR2 SFDVKD. CDR3 length: 18 residues. Here the CDR3 DNA reads TGTGCCACCAGTGACCCTTGGAAGTCTGGCGGTAAATACAATGAGCAGTTCTTC. This codes for CATSDPWKSGGKYNEQFF.

V usage is TRBV7-9 and J usage is TRBJ1-2; TRBD1 might be the D (5 bases). V gave up 5 bases and J gave up 8 bases, with 12 bases separating them. Germline V CDR1 and CDR2: SEHNR, FQNEAQ (reference sequence). The CDR3 extends over 12 amino acids. The CDR3 here is CASSRGGEGYTF. DNA for the CDR3: TGTGCCAGCAGCCGCGGGGGTGAAGGCTACACCTTC.

The J gene is TRBJ2-5, the V gene TRBV20-1; D unclear. V was shortened by 7 bases and J by 0 bases, with 9 bases between the two germline ends. This CDR3 is 12 amino acids long. The germline V gene has CDR1 DFQATT and CDR2 SNEGSKA (reference sequence). CDR3 DNA: TGCAGTGTACCCCAGTACCAAGAGACCCAGTACTTC. It encodes CSVPQYQETQYF.

The rearrangement joins TRBV30 to TRBJ2-7, with TRBD2 matching 11 bases. The CDR3 has 14 residues. V trimming: 5 bases; J trimming: 1 base; junction bases outside the gene matches: 4. Germline values: CDR1 GTSNPN, CDR2 SVGIG (reference sequence). The CDR3 coding sequence is TGTGCCTGGCGACTAGCGGGGACTTCCTACGAGCAGTACTTC. Its translation: CAWRLAGTSYEQYF.

This clonotype was counted only a few times. The chain recombines TRBV20-1 with TRBJ2-7, with D unresolved. V lost 0 bases, J lost 1 base, and 10 bases lay in between. CDR3 length: 14 residues. CDR1 and CDR2 (germline): DFQATT, SNEGSKA (reference sequence). In DNA form, the CDR3 reads TGCAGTGCTAGAGATGGGCGTGGGTCCTACGAGCAGTACTTC. Amino acid sequence: CSARDGRGSYEQYF.

This clonotype was found many times. The chain links TRBV28 to TRBJ2-7, with D possibly being TRBD2 (6 bases). CDR3 length equals 13 residues. The germline V gene encodes CDR1 MDHEN and CDR2 SYDVKM. V lost 6 bases and J 7 bases, leaving 16 bases between the germline ends. CDR3 residues: CASSPGGVGEQYF. The CDR3 region has the DNA TGTGCCAGCAGCCCCGGCGGGGTGGGGGAGCAGTACTTC. Based on the CDR3 plus reference TRBV28 and TRBJ2-7, the full variable domain is DVKVTQSSRYLVKRTGEKVFLECVQDMDHENMFWYRQDPGLGLRLIYFSYDVKMKEKGDIPEGYSVSREKKERFSLILESASTNQTSMYLCASSPGGVGEQYFGPGTRLTVT.

This clonotype came up many times. This chain connects TRBV29-1 to TRBJ2-5, with 8 nucleotides matching TRBD1. J lost 5 bases, V lost 3 bases, and 2 bases had no gene match. The germline CDR1 and CDR2 sequences are SQVTM and ANQGSEA. This CDR3 has 12 amino acids. The CDR3 spells CSVDYRGETQYF. CDR3 coding DNA: TGCAGCGTTGACTACAGGGGGGAGACCCAGTACTTC.

The chain joins TRBV5-1 to TRBJ2-5; D possibly corresponds to TRBD1 (6 bases). Deletions cut 3 bases from V and 1 base from J, with 13 bases between. Germline values: CDR1 SGHRS, CDR2 YFSETQ. This CDR3 is built from 15 residues. For the CDR3, the DNA is TGCGCCAGCAGCTCAGACTGGACAGTCCAAGAGACCCAGTACTTC. It codes for CASSSDWTVQETQYF.

This clonotype was detected ten times or more. V and J are TRBV5-1 and TRBJ1-5; D not certain. The CDR3 extends over 14 amino acids. The V gene's germline CDR1 is SGHRS and CDR2 YFSETQ. V was trimmed by 0 bases and J by 5 bases, leaving 9 bases between them. The CDR3 nucleotides are TGCGCCAGCAGCTTGGGTACGCCAGATCAGCCCCAGCATTTT. It is translated as CASSLGTPDQPQHF. The whole variable domain, remainder taken from reference TRBV5-1 and TRBJ1-5, is KAGVTQTPRYLIKTRGQQVTLSCSPISGHRSVSWYQQTPGQGLQFLFEYFSETQRNKGNFPGRFSGRQFSNSRSEMNVSTLELGDSALYLCASSLGTPDQPQHFGDGTRLSIL.

This clonotype was seen a few times. The rearrangement links TRBV20-1 to TRBJ1-4; TRBD1 agrees at 7 bases. Germline V gene sequence: CDR1 DFQATT, CDR2 SNEGSKA (reference sequence). The CDR3 sequence is 14 residues long. Unmatched junction bases numbered 5, after V lost 1 base and J lost 6 bases. CDR3: CSARGHGQDEKLFF. CDR3 coding DNA: TGCAGTGCTAGAGGCCACGGACAGGATGAAAAACTGTTTTTT.

The chain links TRBV4-1 to TRBJ2-5, with D hard to call. With 3 bases removed from V and 5 bases from J, the gap between germline ends came to 13 bases. CDR1 MGHRA and CDR2 YSYEKL come from the germline V gene. The CDR3 runs 14 residues. The CDR3 here is CASSHPLGWETQYF. The CDR3 coding sequence is TGCGCCAGCAGCCACCCTCTTGGGTGGGAGACCCAGTACTTC.

This clonotype was recorded a few times. The gene calls are TRBV7-2 and TRBJ2-1; possibly TRBD1 for D (6 bases). The ends were cut back, 8 bases at V and 5 bases at J, with 22 bases in the middle. The CDR3 runs to 16 residues. The germline V gene encodes CDR1 SGHTA and CDR2 FQGNSA. CDR3 sequence: CASPIRGRVSHNEQFF. CDR3 sequence (DNA): TGTGCCAGCCCGATCAGGGGCAGGGTAAGCCACAATGAGCAGTTCTTC.

This rearrangement joins TRBV5-6 to TRBJ2-1; D unresolved. This CDR3 contains 12 residues. The ends were cut back, 4 bases at V and 8 bases at J, with 10 bases in the middle. Germline loops: CDR1 SGHDT, CDR2 YYEEEE. The CDR3: CASSLLRDEQFF. Here the CDR3 DNA reads TGTGCCAGCAGCCTGTTAAGGGATGAGCAGTTCTTC.

This clonotype has at least ten counts. The junction departs from germline at one end; a sequencing error may be responsible. The CDR3: CASSRGLNTEAFF. DNA of the CDR3: TGTGCTAGCAGTCGAGGGTTGAACACTGAAGCTTTCTTT. The chain carries TRBV7-7 and TRBJ1-1; unclear D gene. The CDR3 spans 13 residues. Germline lookup yields CDR1 SSHAT and CDR2 FNYEAQ (reference sequence).

This chain connects TRBV6-1 to TRBJ2-7; no definite D call. V was cut by 5 bases and J by 0 bases, with 23 bases left in between. The germline V gene encodes CDR1 MNHNS and CDR2 SASEGT. The CDR3 length is 18 residues. This chain's CDR3 is CASSQRGDGEKRSYEQYF. The CDR3, as DNA: TGTGCCAGCAGTCAGAGAGGAGATGGGGAAAAACGCTCCTACGAGCAGTACTTC.

Worth noting for this clonotype: This sequence may be a read error, since a much larger clone differs from it by one base. The limits of the CDR3 on the DNA are not certain, so only TCRdb's listed CDR3 is given. This chain connects TRBV4-3 to TRBJ2-1; the table's D gene call, TRBD1, was not cross checked with the DNA. The CDR3 is 15 amino acids in total, end residues counted. Germline CDR1 and CDR2: LGHNA and YSLEER. CDR3: CASSHGVAPGNEQSF.

This clonotype was seen at least ten times. The chain uses TRBV19 and TRBJ2-7; 9 nucleotides align to TRBD1. Unmatched junction bases numbered 6, after V lost 0 bases and J lost 6 bases. CDR1 and CDR2 (germline): LNHDA, SQIVND (reference sequence). This CDR3 has 15 amino acids. The CDR3 here is CASSIDVGQGSEQYF. As DNA, the CDR3 is TGTGCCAGTAGTATAGACGTGGGACAGGGCTCCGAGCAGTACTTC.

This clonotype was counted many times. The J gene is TRBJ2-1, the V gene TRBV20-1; 12 bases match TRBD2. Germline assignment: CDR1 DFQATT and CDR2 SNEGSKA (reference sequence). The J segment lost 7 bases and the V segment lost 5 bases, leaving 6 bases of the junction unmatched. The CDR3 loop spans 14 amino acids. The CDR3 here is CSAPGTSGRNEQFF. CDR3 coding DNA: TGCAGTGCTCCCGGGACTAGCGGGCGGAATGAGCAGTTCTTC.

This chain links TRBV13 with TRBJ2-2; possible D gene TRBD1, 5 bases. This CDR3 is 16 amino acids long. V was trimmed by 5 bases and J by 2 bases, leaving 15 bases between them. Germline CDR1 and CDR2: PRHDT and FYEKMQ (reference sequence). The CDR3 sequence is CASSARQQINTGELFF. The CDR3 nucleotides are TGTGCCAGCAGCGCCCGACAGCAAATTAACACCGGGGAGCTGTTTTTT.

This clonotype was seen a handful of times. The chain recombines TRBV4-2 with TRBJ1-6; D not certain. V dropped 3 bases and J dropped 5 bases, with 17 bases sitting between them. CDR1 LGHNA and CDR2 YNFKEQ come from the germline V gene. The CDR3 sequence is 17 residues long. The DNA for the CDR3 is TGTGCCAGCAGCCAGAAAGGCAGCCGAGTCAATAATTCACCCCTCCACTTT. Protein product: CASSQKGSRVNNSPLHF.